This T cell receptor (beta chain) comes out of a study of siplizumab effects on memory and regulatory T cells. As concerns this clone: What it recognizes is unknown.

Repertoires were generated with immunoSEQ multiplex PCR, while TCRdb's copy carries only in-frame clones and drops some. Of 90,000 to 120,000 clones detected, roughly 94% appear once; the ten largest clones hold approximately 0.71%. V was clipped by 4 bases and J by 2 bases, with 20 bases between them. This CDR3 contains 17 residues. Germline V gene lookup returns CDR1 SGDLS and CDR2 YYNGEE. Study-level results: It was not possible to assign a naive or memory phenotype to roughly 80-95% of proliferating CD4+ or CD8+ clones. Alloreactive sequences whose origin lay in unstimulated CD4+ memory cells were significantly reduced by siplizumab. It seemed that naive T cells were more diverse than memory cells and were major contributors to the alloresponse.

The genes are TRBV9 and TRBJ2-3; either TRBD1 or TRBD2 may fit D (5 bases each). The source is a human donor in good health. Sequences were obtained from Tregs sorted from blood. The CDR3 here is CASSRILGRDSTDTQYF. CDR3 DNA sequence: TGTGCCAGCAGCCGCATACTGGGACGGGATTCCACAGATACGCAGTATTTT. The complete variable domain, with remaining parts taken from reference TRBV9 and TRBJ2-3, reads DSGVTQTPKHLITATGQRVTLRCSPRSGDLSVYWYQQSLDQGLQFLIQYYNGEERAKGNILERFSAQQFPDLHSELNLSSLELGDSALYFCASSRILGRDSTDTQYFGPGTRLTVL.